One and the same sample provided the 29 T cell receptor beta chains below, sequenced in a study of glioma-infiltrating T cells after dendritic cell vaccination. Some clones are missing from TCRdb's copy, which holds only in-frame ones; the method was immunoSEQ multiplex PCR. This sample has about 65,000 clones, with about nine tenths found just once. Documented time point: after dendritic cell vaccination, including at tumor progression/relapse. This sample comprised blood, obtained after dendritic cell vaccination. The receptors here all came from a human donor with glioblastoma.

The gene calls are TRBV18 and TRBJ2-7; 11 bases map to TRBD2. Germline lookup yields CDR1 KGHSH and CDR2 LQKENI. Trimming cost V 3 bases and J 7 bases; bases outside gene matches: 11. This CDR3 has 16 amino acids. DNA of the CDR3: TGTGCCAGCTCACCCCCCGGTAGCGGGGGGGCAGGTGAGCAGTACTTC. Protein sequence: CASSPPGSGGAGEQYF. Drawing the rest from reference TRBV18 and TRBJ2-7, the complete variable domain is NAGVMQNPRHLVRRRGQEARLRCSPMKGHSHVYWYRQLPEEGLKFMVYLQKENIIDESGMPKERFSAEFPKEGPSILRIQQVVRGDSAAYFCASSPPGSGGAGEQYFGPGTRLTVT.

The gene calls are TRBV6-5 and TRBJ2-1; 9 nucleotides line up with TRBD2. CDR1 is MNHEY and CDR2 is SVGAGI in the germline V gene. V was pared by 0 bases and J by 7 bases, with 7 bases of the junction left unmatched. CDR3 length: 16 amino acids. The CDR3 sequence: CASSYSGTSRGNEQFF. DNA of the CDR3: TGTGCCAGCAGTTACTCGGGGACTAGCAGGGGGAATGAGCAGTTCTTC.

The chain carries TRBV29-1 and TRBJ2-1, with D possibly matching TRBD2 (5 bases). Germline CDR1 is SQVTM and CDR2 is ANQGSEA. The CDR3 consists of 15 residues. V was shortened by 1 base and J by 4 bases, with 14 bases between the two germline ends. The CDR3 DNA is TGCAGCGTTGAAGGCTTTGAGACTACATACAATGAGCAGTTCTTC. It yields the protein CSVEGFETTYNEQFF.

This chain uses TRBV7-9 with TRBJ1-1; TRBD1 matches 7 bases. V shed 5 bases, J shed 10 bases, and the junction held 7 bases outside the gene matches. This CDR3 comprises 12 residues. The germline gives CDR1 SEHNR, CDR2 FQNEAQ (reference sequence). The CDR3 nucleotides are TGTGCCAGCAGCCGTACAGGGGAGGTAGCTTTCTTT. Translation: CASSRTGEVAFF.

The rearrangement joins TRBV6-1 to TRBJ2-3, with 8 bases fitting TRBD1. CDR3 size: 14 residues. CDR1 and CDR2 from the germline V gene are MNHNS and SASEGT. J gave up 4 bases and V 11 bases, and 11 bases lay outside the gene matches. The CDR3 region is CAVHLTGGSDTQYF. The CDR3 bases are TGTGCCGTCCATTTAACAGGGGGTTCAGATACGCAGTATTTT.

The CDR3 region has the DNA TGTGCCAGCAGCAACCAACAGGGGAAGCCAGCCAAAAACATTCAGTACTTC. Translating it yields CASSNQQGKPAKNIQYF. The gene calls are TRBV21-1 and TRBJ2-4; the table's D call of TRBD1 was not tested on the DNA. TRBV21-1 is noted as a pseudogene. This CDR3 has 17 amino acids.

The chain recombines TRBV29-1 with TRBJ2-5; TRBD2 matches at 13 bases. CDR3 length equals 15 residues. V shed 5 bases and J 4 bases; nucleotides not matched to a gene: 7. Germline V gene lookup returns CDR1 SQVTM and CDR2 ANQGSEA. The CDR3 loop reads CSVTRTSGGGETQYF. CDR3 nucleotides: TGCAGCGTTACCCGGACTAGCGGGGGCGGAGAGACCCAGTACTTC.

V usage is TRBV6-1 and J usage is TRBJ1-1, with D perhaps matching TRBD1 (6 bases). V lost 5 bases to trimming and J lost 2 bases, with 15 bases between them. This CDR3 comprises 15 residues. Looked up from germline, CDR1 is MNHNS and CDR2 is SASEGT. In nucleotides, the CDR3 is TGTGCCAGCAGTAAGAACCGACAGGTAAACACTGAAGCTTTCTTT. This encodes CASSKNRQVNTEAFF.

The V call is TRBV5-8, the J call TRBJ2-7; a possible D gene is TRBD2 (6 bases). The V gene's germline CDR1 is SGHTS and CDR2 YDEGEE. This CDR3 is built from 14 residues. With 3 bases removed from V and 2 bases from J, the gap between germline ends came to 12 bases. The CDR3 DNA reads TGTGCCAGCAGCTCGCGGGGCGGGGCCTACGAGCAGTACTTC. This translates into CASSSRGGAYEQYF.

V is TRBV5-1 and J is TRBJ2-5, with 7 nucleotides matching TRBD2. The closer fit of TRBJ2-7 to the DNA end suggests the J call may be wrong. CDR1 and CDR2 (germline): SGHRS, YFSETQ. The CDR3 contains 15 residues. Here the CDR3 reads CASSVGGVGSYEQYF. CDR3 DNA: TGCGCCAGCAGTGTTGGGGGGGTCGGCTCCTACGAGCAGTACTTC.

V and J are TRBV19 and TRBJ2-1; 8 nucleotides match TRBD2. The CDR3 is made up of 15 amino acids. Losses at the gene ends were 5 bases for V and 4 bases for J; bases not matched to a gene: 7. Per germline, CDR1 LNHDA and CDR2 SQIVND (reference sequence). The CDR3 loop is CASSVGTGGYNEQFF. The CDR3 DNA is TGTGCCAGTAGTGTAGGAACGGGAGGGTACAATGAGCAGTTCTTC.

This chain joins TRBV29-1 and TRBJ1-2; D is uncertain. V was clipped by 3 bases and J by 1 base, with 6 bases between them. Per germline, CDR1 SQVTM and CDR2 ANQGSEA. The CDR3 consists of 12 residues. Written as DNA, the CDR3 is TGCAGCGTTGACGAACATAACTATGGCTACACCTTC. Translated: CSVDEHNYGYTF.

This chain joins TRBV11-2 and TRBJ2-2; D may be TRBD1 (5 bases). V lost 2 bases and J 6 bases, leaving 13 bases between the germline ends. CDR1 SGHAT and CDR2 FQNNGV come from the germline V gene. This CDR3 is built from 15 residues. CDR3 in amino acids: CASSLNSRAPGELFF. The CDR3 DNA reads as TGTGCCAGCAGCTTAAATAGCAGGGCTCCCGGGGAGCTGTTTTTT.

This chain joins TRBV30 and TRBJ1-1; D unresolved. This CDR3 contains 13 residues. V gave up 3 bases and J gave up 0 bases, with 8 bases separating them. CDR1 and CDR2 (germline): GTSNPN, SVGIG (reference sequence). This CDR3 is CAWSLQMNTEAFF. The CDR3 bases are TGTGCCTGGAGCTTACAGATGAACACTGAAGCTTTCTTT.

Notes on this clone: Mismatch with germline at one junction end may stem from a read error. Other DNA sequences of this sample code for an identical CDR3. The chain combines TRBV7-3 with TRBJ2-1; the match to TRBD2 covers 7 bases. This CDR3 has 14 residues. CDR1 is SGHTA, CDR2 FQGTGA, per germline. CDR3 DNA: TGCGCCAGCAGCTTCGGCGGGAGCGGGAATGAGCAGTTCTTC. Amino acids: CASSFGGSGNEQFF. The whole variable domain, remainder taken from reference TRBV7-3 and TRBJ2-1, is GAGVSQTPSNKVTEKGKYVELRCDPISGHTALYWYRQSLGQGPEFLIYFQGTGAADDSGLPNDRFFAVRPEGSVSTLKIQRTERGDSAVYLCASSFGGSGNEQFFGPGTRLTVL.

The V call is TRBV7-9, the J call TRBJ1-6; D perhaps matches TRBD1 (5 bases). V shed 3 bases and J shed 2 bases, with 8 bases lying between them. The CDR3 has 15 amino acids. Per the germline V gene, CDR1 is SEHNR and CDR2 is FQNEAQ (reference sequence). The CDR3 is CASSFDSPYNSPLHF. CDR3 DNA sequence: TGTGCCAGCAGCTTCGACAGCCCCTATAATTCACCCCTCCACTTT.

The chain couples TRBV19 to TRBJ2-2; 10 bases line up with TRBD1. V trimming: 6 bases; J trimming: 6 bases; junction bases outside the gene matches: 7. The CDR3 consists of 15 residues. Germline V gives CDR1 LNHDA, CDR2 SQIVND (reference sequence). The CDR3 here is CASRTLTGGPGELFF. In DNA, the CDR3 is TGTGCCAGTAGGACCTTGACAGGGGGCCCCGGGGAGCTGTTTTTT.

The chain combines TRBV19 with TRBJ2-3; TRBD1 might be the D (6 bases). Germline assignment: CDR1 LNHDA and CDR2 SQIVND (reference sequence). Trimming stripped 7 bases from V and 4 bases from J, with 12 bases between. The CDR3 is 13 residues long. DNA for the CDR3: TGTGCCAGTAAAGGGGGAGTCTCAGATACGCAGTATTTT. Residues: CASKGGVSDTQYF.

The chain joins TRBV19 to TRBJ1-2; tentatively, D is TRBD1 (6 bases). CDR1 is LNHDA, CDR2 SQIVND, per germline (reference sequence). The germline V and J ends were trimmed by 4 bases and 0 bases, with 21 bases remaining between them. CDR3 length equals 18 residues. DNA for the CDR3: TGTGCCAGTAGTACCGGACGACAAGGCAGGGGTTCTAACTATGGCTACACCTTC. Its translation is CASSTGRQGRGSNYGYTF.

The CDR3 coding sequence is TGCGCCAGCAGCCCAAGGGCTAGCGGGGGGTCAGGGGCCTACGAGCAGTACTTC. This translates into CASSPRASGGSGAYEQYF. The chain employs TRBV5-1 and TRBJ2-7; 11 nucleotides match TRBD2. This CDR3 spans 18 amino acids. V lost 4 bases, J lost 2 bases, and 14 bases stayed unmatched. Germline V gene data show CDR1 as SGHRS and CDR2 as YFSETQ.

The gene calls are TRBV6-6 and TRBJ1-6; TRBD1 aligns across 10 bases. The CDR3 length is 14 residues. Germline V CDR1 and CDR2: MNHNY, SVGAGI (reference sequence). After removal of 5 bases from V and 15 bases from J, the junction contained 10 bases not matched to a gene. This chain's CDR3 is CASSDRDRGLLLHF. As DNA, the CDR3 is TGTGCCAGCAGTGACCGGGACAGGGGCCTACTCCTCCACTTT.

This chain uses TRBV4-2 with TRBJ2-2, with D tentatively TRBD2 (7 bases). V lost 0 bases to trimming and J lost 5 bases, with 13 bases between them. From germline, CDR1 is LGHNA and CDR2 YNFKEQ. This CDR3 has 16 amino acids. CDR3 coding DNA: TGTGCCAGCAGCCAAGATGGGGGGGCTAGGACCGGGGAGCTGTTTTTT. Translating gives CASSQDGGARTGELFF.

This clone appeared a single time. CDR3 loop: CASSLVQGVALAEAFF. The CDR3 DNA reads as TGCGCCAGCAGCTTGGTTCAGGGGGTGGCACTGGCTGAAGCTTTCTTT. The gene calls are TRBV5-1 and TRBJ1-1, with 7 bases fitting TRBD1. The germline gives CDR1 SGHRS, CDR2 YFSETQ. The CDR3 is made up of 16 amino acids. With V trimmed by 0 bases and J by 6 bases, 11 bases remained unmatched. Filled out from reference TRBV5-1 and TRBJ1-1, the complete variable domain reads KAGVTQTPRYLIKTRGQQVTLSCSPISGHRSVSWYQQTPGQGLQFLFEYFSETQRNKGNFPGRFSGRQFSNSRSEMNVSTLELGDSALYLCASSLVQGVALAEAFFGQGTRLTVV.

The chain has TRBV11-2 and TRBJ1-5; D is possibly TRBD1 (6 bases). CDR1 and CDR2 (germline): SGHAT, FQNNGV. The CDR3 contains 14 residues. V lost 5 bases, J lost 3 bases, and 11 bases lay in between. For the CDR3, the DNA is TGTGCCAGCAGCGCCCAGGGGAACAATCAGCCCCAGCATTTT. It yields the protein CASSAQGNNQPQHF.

This rearrangement joins TRBV7-9 to TRBJ1-4; D is unresolved. V gave up 5 bases and J gave up 7 bases, with 11 bases separating them. The CDR3 is 13 amino acids. Germline assignment: CDR1 SEHNR and CDR2 FQNEAQ (reference sequence). The CDR3 loop reads CASSVGGSEKLFF. In nucleotides, the CDR3 is TGTGCCAGCAGCGTGGGTGGGAGTGAAAAACTGTTTTTT.

The chain recombines TRBV29-1 with TRBJ2-1; weak D call: TRBD2 (7 bases). V lost 6 bases, J lost 4 bases, and 16 bases lay in between. This CDR3 region has 14 residues. CDR1 is SQVTM, CDR2 ANQGSEA, per germline. The CDR3 region has the DNA TGCAGCGTCGGGAAGGGGGGGCTATACAATGAGCAGTTCTTC. The encoded protein is CSVGKGGLYNEQFF.

This clone was seen only once. The chain is built from TRBV11-3 and TRBJ2-1; 10 nucleotides line up with TRBD2. Germline CDR1 reads SGHNT; CDR2 reads YENEEA. Trimming took 6 bases from V and 6 from J; bases not matched to a gene: 5. This CDR3 has 14 amino acids. The CDR3 DNA reads as TGTGCCAGCAGTCTTCTAGCGGGAGTCAATGAGCAGTTCTTC. Protein product: CASSLLAGVNEQFF. Variable domain in full (rest from reference TRBV11-3 and TRBJ2-1): EAGVVQSPRYKIIEKKQPVAFWCNPISGHNTLYWYLQNLGQGPELLIRYENEEAVDDSQLPKDRFSAERLKGVDSTLKIQPAELGDSAVYLCASSLLAGVNEQFFGPGTRLTVL.

The V gene is TRBV11-2, the J gene TRBJ2-3, with 7 nucleotides matching TRBD2. Germline V lookup: CDR1 SGHAT, CDR2 FQNNGV. The J segment lost 1 base and the V segment lost 1 base, leaving 2 bases of the junction unmatched. CDR3 length: 15 amino acids. CDR3 sequence reads: CASSLGTSGTDTQYF. The CDR3 DNA reads as TGTGCCAGCAGCTTAGGTACTAGCGGCACAGATACGCAGTATTTT.

This chain links TRBV19 with TRBJ1-5; D is ambiguous. This CDR3 contains 13 residues. Looked up from germline, CDR1 is LNHDA and CDR2 is SQIVND (reference sequence). V was clipped by 5 bases and J by 4 bases, with 9 bases between them. CDR3 bases: TGTGCCAGTAGTCTGAGCCTGAATCAGCCCCAGCATTTT. It is translated as CASSLSLNQPQHF.